This T cell receptor beta chain was documented in a study of blood T cell repertoires in COVID-19. Study overall: Samples representing acute and convalescent COVID-19 were sourced from the United States, Italy and Spain. Nucleic acid was either cDNA or gDNA, and it came from T cells, B-cell-depleted T cells, or PBMCs.

V was trimmed by 2 bases and J by 1 base, leaving 12 bases between them. The CDR3 runs to 16 residues. The germline V gene has CDR1 SGDLS and CDR2 YYNGEE. The protocol was immunoSEQ multiplex PCR, while the TCRdb copy is restricted to in-frame clones and leaves out a portion. Of some 250,000 clones in the sample, roughly 88% were seen once. In its sample, this clone was seen once. The sample carries other DNA sequences with the same CDR3. Sequenced input: peripheral blood. The genes are TRBV9 and TRBJ2-2; D may be TRBD2 (6 bases). This TCR derives from a man in his thirties or forties who had recovered from COVID-19. The CDR3 DNA is TGTGCCAGCAGCGTGGCCGGGGGAGGGAACACCGGGGAGCTGTTTTTT. It specifies CASSVAGGGNTGELFF.